These 23 T cell receptor beta chains were sequenced from one sample in a study of cytomegalovirus exposure and HLA in healthy donors (dated by TCRdb to the late 2010s). Libraries came from the immunoSEQ multiplex PCR assay. A mixture of 60 forward primers for TCR Vbeta segments and 13 reverse primers for TCR Jbeta segments was used in the multiplex PCR. TCRdb holds this immuneACCESS table with in-frame rearrangements only. Some clones are missing; in checked studies, unresolved V genes explain under half, and the rest has no known cause. The sample has more than 95,000 clones on record, less than 80% of them singletons. The ten top clones hold approximately 3.8% of the sample. Specimen: PBMCs. These receptors originate from a man aged 25-40 years in good health and CMV-seronegative.

The rearrangement uses TRBV7-9 and TRBJ2-7; D is possibly TRBD2 (7 bases). CDR3 length equals 15 residues. The germline CDR1 and CDR2 sequences are SEHNR and FQNEAQ (reference sequence). Trimming removed 5 bases from V and 2 bases from J, with 16 bases in between. The CDR3 region has the DNA TGTGCCAGCAGCACTTCCGGGGGGCCCCCCTACGAGCAGTACTTC. It translates to CASSTSGGPPYEQYF. Drawing the rest from reference TRBV7-9 and TRBJ2-7, the complete variable domain is DTGVSQNPRHKITKRGQNVTFRCDPISEHNRLYWYRQTLGQGPEFLTYFQNEAQLEKSRLLSDRFSAERPKGSFSTLEIQRTEQGDSAMYLCASSTSGGPPYEQYFGPGTRLTVT.

V and J are TRBV6-4 and TRBJ1-5; 9 nucleotides agree with TRBD1. Germline loops: CDR1 MRHNA, CDR2 SNTAGT. V was clipped by 2 bases and J by 5 bases; unmatched bases: 7. The CDR3 runs 16 residues. For the CDR3, the DNA is TGTGCCAGCAGTGACGGGGACAGGGTAGGGGATCAGCCCCAGCATTTT. This encodes CASSDGDRVGDQPQHF.

The chain is built from TRBV10-3 and TRBJ2-5; 13 bases are shared with TRBD2. The J segment lost 5 bases and the V segment lost 5 bases, leaving 8 bases of the junction unmatched. Germline V gene lookup returns CDR1 ENHRY and CDR2 SYGVKD. There are 16 residues in the CDR3. The CDR3 DNA follows: TGTGCCATCAGTAGGACTAGCGGGGGACCTGGGGAGACCCAGTACTTC. The encoded protein is CAISRTSGGPGETQYF.

Comments on this clone: The junction differs from germline at one of its ends, possibly a read error. The chain has TRBV7-7 and TRBJ2-3; 7 nucleotides align to TRBD1. Germline V gene data show CDR1 as SSHAT and CDR2 as FNYEAQ (reference sequence). The CDR3 extends over 15 amino acids. DNA for the CDR3: TGTGCTAGCAGCCCGGTAGGGGGCCGGGAAGATACGCAGTATTTT. It specifies CASSPVGGREDTQYF.

The chain uses TRBV30 and TRBJ2-7; 9 nucleotides agree with TRBD1. The trim removed 0 bases at V and 3 bases at J, leaving 3 bases unmatched. This CDR3 has 14 residues. The germline V gene encodes CDR1 GTSNPN and CDR2 SVGIG (reference sequence). The CDR3 loop reads CAWSVGQGNYEQYF. For the CDR3, the DNA is TGTGCCTGGAGTGTTGGACAGGGGAACTACGAGCAGTACTTC. Looking up the rest from reference TRBV30 and TRBJ2-7 gives the full variable domain: SQTIHQWPATLVQPVGSPLSLECTVEGTSNPNLYWYRQAAGRGLQLLFYSVGIGQISSEVPQNLSASRPQDRQFILSSKKLLLSDSGFYLCAWSVGQGNYEQYFGPGTRLTVT.

The V and J genes are TRBV28 and TRBJ1-4; 9 nucleotides agree with TRBD1. The CDR3 is made up of 15 amino acids. Germline values: CDR1 MDHEN, CDR2 SYDVKM. Trimming removed 5 bases from V and 5 bases from J; junction bases left unmatched: 6. Here the CDR3 DNA reads TGTGCCAGCAGTAAAAGACAGGGGGAAAATGAAAAACTGTTTTTT. Translated: CASSKRQGENEKLFF.

The gene calls are TRBV2 and TRBJ2-1, with TRBD2 identical over 11 bases. Germline V CDR1 and CDR2: SNHLY, FYNNEI. V gave up 3 bases and J gave up 8 bases; unmatched junction bases: 12. This CDR3 is built from 17 residues. CDR3 in DNA: TGTGCCAGCAGTGACCTACTGACTAGCGGGGAGCACTATGAGCAGTTCTTC. Translating gives CASSDLLTSGEHYEQFF.

V gene TRBV5-6 combines with J gene TRBJ2-5; a possible D gene is TRBD2 (5 bases). The J call may be incorrect, as the DNA end agrees better with TRBJ2-7. Germline lookup yields CDR1 SGHDT and CDR2 YYEEEE. The CDR3 extends over 13 amino acids. CDR3 region: CASSRTQAYEQYF. CDR3 in DNA: TGTGCCAGCAGCAGGACTCAAGCCTACGAGCAGTACTTC.

The genes are TRBV7-2 and TRBJ1-5; D perhaps matches TRBD1 (5 bases). Germline V gene sequence: CDR1 SGHTA, CDR2 FQGNSA. Trimming shortened V by 3 bases and J by 5 bases, and 14 bases separated the two germline ends. CDR3 length equals 15 residues. The CDR3 loop is CASSFSGMGDQPQHF. CDR3 bases: TGTGCCAGCAGCTTTTCAGGGATGGGCGATCAGCCCCAGCATTTT.

The rearrangement joins TRBV9 to TRBJ1-1; D gene uncertain. Germline V gene data show CDR1 as SGDLS and CDR2 as YYNGEE. Trimming shortened V by 0 bases and J by 5 bases, and 8 bases separated the two germline ends. There are 13 residues in the CDR3. The CDR3 is CASSVARETEAFF. DNA for the CDR3: TGTGCCAGCAGCGTAGCTCGGGAGACTGAAGCTTTCTTT.

The chain joins TRBV9 to TRBJ2-3, with TRBD2 matching over 9 bases. Germline CDR1 reads SGDLS; CDR2 reads YYNGEE. CDR3 length: 15 amino acids. V was pared by 4 bases and J by 1 base, with 4 bases of the junction left unmatched. This CDR3 reads CASSSWTSGTDTQYF. CDR3 sequence (DNA): TGTGCCAGCAGCTCATGGACTAGCGGCACAGATACGCAGTATTTT.

V and J are TRBV27 and TRBJ1-2; TRBD1 is a possible D gene (6 bases). This CDR3 is built from 12 residues. The ends were cut back, 4 bases at V and 8 bases at J, with 11 bases in the middle. Per the germline V gene, CDR1 is MNHEY and CDR2 is SMNVEV (reference sequence). CDR3 sequence reads: CASSSNRAGYTF. In DNA form, the CDR3 reads TGTGCCAGCAGTTCTAACAGGGCCGGCTACACCTTC.

This chain joins TRBV23-1 and TRBJ1-2; TRBD1 agrees at 10 bases. TRBV23-1 is given ORF status, its function remaining uncertain. V lost 3 bases, J lost 4 bases, and 2 bases stayed unmatched. The CDR3 runs 14 residues. The CDR3 coding sequence is TGCGCCAGCAGTCACGGGACAGGGGTCTATGGCTACACCTTC. Translating it yields CASSHGTGVYGYTF.

The J gene is TRBJ2-1, the V gene TRBV11-3; 10 nucleotides align to TRBD2. Germline loops: CDR1 SGHNT, CDR2 YENEEA. The CDR3 has 16 amino acids. Trimming at V came to 2 bases and at J to 4 bases, leaving 5 bases not matched to a gene. The CDR3: CASSLKAGGPYNEQFF. The DNA of the CDR3 is TGTGCCAGCAGCTTAAAAGCGGGGGGGCCTTACAATGAGCAGTTCTTC.

The chain joins TRBV2 to TRBJ1-4; the D gene is possibly TRBD1 (5 bases). V lost 11 bases to trimming and J lost 3 bases, with 13 bases between them. This CDR3 comprises 13 residues. The germline CDR1 and CDR2 sequences are SNHLY and FYNNEI. The CDR3: CAARQSPNEKLFF. The CDR3 DNA sequence: TGTGCCGCTCGACAGTCCCCTAATGAAAAACTGTTTTTT.

This chain joins TRBV5-4 and TRBJ2-5, with 11 bases fitting TRBD2. The germline CDR1 and CDR2 sequences are SGHNT and YYREEE (reference sequence). J was trimmed by 4 bases and V by 6 bases; bases with no gene match: 5. CDR3 length: 14 amino acids. The DNA of the CDR3 is TGTGCCAGCACGCTAGCGGGGGGTCGAGAGACCCAGTACTTC. It codes for CASTLAGGRETQYF.

The chain has TRBV6-1 and TRBJ1-1; no clear D. CDR1 and CDR2 (germline): MNHNS, SASEGT. The CDR3 is 14 amino acids. Trimming shortened V by 5 bases and J by 1 base, and 11 bases separated the two germline ends. The CDR3 coding sequence is TGTGCCAGCAGTCAACAGATGTGGAACACTGAAGCTTTCTTT. Amino acid sequence: CASSQQMWNTEAFF.

The chain has TRBV18 and TRBJ1-2; a possible D gene is TRBD1 (6 bases). V lost 1 base, J lost 3 bases, and 12 bases lay in between. This CDR3 is built from 15 residues. Germline values: CDR1 KGHSH, CDR2 LQKENI. As DNA, the CDR3 is TGTGCCAGCTCACCACAGGCAGGGGAAGACTATGGCTACACCTTC. Its translation is CASSPQAGEDYGYTF.

V gene TRBV5-4 combines with J gene TRBJ1-3; maybe TRBD1 (6 bases). The CDR3 is made up of 16 amino acids. Germline-derived CDR1 and CDR2 are SGHNT and YYREEE (reference sequence). The V and J ends lost 2 bases and 0 bases respectively, with 12 bases between them. In DNA form, the CDR3 reads TGTGCCAGCAGCTTACAAAAACAGGGCTCTGGAAACACCATATATTTT. Translation: CASSLQKQGSGNTIYF.

This clone occurred a few times. This chain links TRBV7-9 with TRBJ1-2, with 8 bases that match TRBD1. Germline CDR1 reads SEHNR; CDR2 reads FQNEAQ (reference sequence). V shed 1 base, J shed 2 bases, and the junction held 0 bases outside the gene matches. The CDR3 contains 14 residues. The CDR3: CASSLGDRNYGYTF. CDR3 bases: TGTGCCAGCAGCTTAGGGGACAGGAACTATGGCTACACCTTC.

The V call is TRBV5-4, the J call TRBJ2-5; TRBD2 matches 7 bases. V lost 0 bases and J lost 4; bases outside the gene matches: 3. Germline CDR1 and CDR2: SGHNT and YYREEE (reference sequence). The CDR3 extends over 14 amino acids. CDR3 amino acids: CASSLGGGGETQYF. Written as DNA, the CDR3 is TGTGCCAGCAGCTTGGGTGGCGGGGGAGAGACCCAGTACTTC.

This chain links TRBV6-1 with TRBJ1-2, with D uncertain. This CDR3 contains 14 residues. Germline V gives CDR1 MNHNS, CDR2 SASEGT. The germline V and J ends were trimmed by 2 bases and 4 bases, with 11 bases remaining between them. The CDR3 nucleotides read TGTGCCAGCAGTGAATCCACGTACTTCTATGGCTACACCTTC. Translating gives CASSESTYFYGYTF.

This clone was counted a single time. The J gene is TRBJ2-3, the V gene TRBV9; 7 bases match TRBD1. This CDR3 comprises 17 residues. Germline lookup yields CDR1 SGDLS and CDR2 YYNGEE. V lost 2 bases and J lost 3; bases outside the gene matches: 12. In DNA form, the CDR3 reads TGTGCCAGCAGCGTTTTTCTCGGCAGGGGGATAACAGATACGCAGTATTTT. Encoded protein: CASSVFLGRGITDTQYF.